This record looks at one T cell receptor beta chain sequence and its context. Antigen unknown. Division of CD4+ cells produced a CD45RA+ naive subset and a CD45RA-negative memory subset. In germline, CDR1 is MDHEN, CDR2 SYDVKM. V lost 7 bases and J 0 bases, leaving 7 bases between the germline ends. The CDR3 covers 14 residues. Sorted-subset replicate PCRs used 200 ng DNA, some 31,000 T cell genomes. Only in-frame clones appear in the TCRdb table, and some are missing; sequencing was by immunoSEQ multiplex PCR. The sample records about 520,000 clones, 90% to 96% being singletons. This entry is derived from a study of shared clonotypes between healthy human individuals. Overall study results and limits: Non-shared clonotypes had lower generation probabilities than those shared by all four donors. Owing to a small donor count, the genetic and exposure-history diversity represented was limited.

Sequences were obtained from naive CD4+ T cells sorted from blood. The subset: CD45RA+ positively selected. The origin of this receptor is a woman aged 25 to 45 in good health. This chain links TRBV28 with TRBJ1-6; D gene unclear. CDR3 nucleotides: TGTGCCAGCAAAAAGAGCTCCTATAATTCACCCCTCCACTTT. It yields the protein CASKKSSYNSPLHF.